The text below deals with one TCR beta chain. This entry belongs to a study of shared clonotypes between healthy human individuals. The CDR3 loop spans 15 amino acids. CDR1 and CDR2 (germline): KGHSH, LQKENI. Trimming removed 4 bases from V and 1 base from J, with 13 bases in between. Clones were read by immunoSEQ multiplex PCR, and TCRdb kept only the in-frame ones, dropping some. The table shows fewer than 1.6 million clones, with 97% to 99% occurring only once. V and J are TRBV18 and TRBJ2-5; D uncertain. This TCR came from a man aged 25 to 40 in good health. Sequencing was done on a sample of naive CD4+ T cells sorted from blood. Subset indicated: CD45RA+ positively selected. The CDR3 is CASSQYPRVQETQYF. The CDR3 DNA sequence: TGTGCCAGCTCACAGTACCCCCGGGTCCAAGAGACCCAGTACTTC.